What follows is one TCR beta chain and its context. This sample stems from a study of Graves' ophthalmopathy and Graves' hyperthyroidism. Germline loops: CDR1 WSHSY, CDR2 SAAADI. The CDR3 has 13 residues. Trimming removed 6 bases at V and 0 bases at J, with 8 bases between. Amplification from RNA transcripts yielded the TCR beta CDR3 regions. First-round RT-PCR employed HTBI primers, with a second-round multiplex PCR after it. TCRdb itself ran the multiplex PCR reads through MiXCR, one entry per CDR3 protein. The data show 900,000 to 1,200,000 distinct CDR3 sequences, about two fifths seen once. This TCR came from an adult man with Graves' hyperthyroidism. V usage is TRBV10-2 and J usage is TRBJ2-5; D is uncertain. Material for sequencing was peripheral blood or thyroid tissue (not recorded which). As DNA, the CDR3 is TGCGCCAGCAGCGCCCTAGACCAAGAGACCCAGTACTTC. Its protein is CASSALDQETQYF.